This T cell receptor beta chain was found in a study of blood T cell repertoires in COVID-19. With 3 bases removed from V and 3 bases from J, the gap between germline ends came to 10 bases. The CDR3 is 14 residues long. Per the germline V gene, CDR1 is SGHRS and CDR2 is YFSETQ. The assay was immunoSEQ multiplex PCR, and TCRdb's table has in-frame clones only and misses some. Of about 220,000 clones in the sample, over 75% are singletons; the top ten hold roughly 3%. Adults between about 18 and 95 years of age took part from 24 US areas. Cohorts were determined from participant-reported clinical history.

V is TRBV5-1 and J is TRBJ2-1, with D possibly being TRBD1 (6 bases). The source of this sequence is a woman under 30 in a cohort exposed to, infected with or recovered from COVID-19 (not recorded which). Sequenced sample: PBMCs or T cells enriched from blood (not recorded which). For the CDR3, the DNA is TGCGCCAGCAGCTCAGGGGACCACTACAATGAGCAGTTCTTC. This translates into CASSSGDHYNEQFF.